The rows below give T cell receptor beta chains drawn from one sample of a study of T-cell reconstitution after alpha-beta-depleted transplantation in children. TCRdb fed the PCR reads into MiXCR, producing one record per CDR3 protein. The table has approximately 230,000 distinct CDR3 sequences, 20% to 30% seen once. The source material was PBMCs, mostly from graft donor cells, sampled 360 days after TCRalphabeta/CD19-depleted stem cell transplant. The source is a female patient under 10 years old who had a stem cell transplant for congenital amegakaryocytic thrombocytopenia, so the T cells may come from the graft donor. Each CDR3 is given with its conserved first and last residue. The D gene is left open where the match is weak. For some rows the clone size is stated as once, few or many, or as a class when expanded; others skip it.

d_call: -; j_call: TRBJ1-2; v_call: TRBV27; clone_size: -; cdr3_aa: CASSPYRTRPYGYTF; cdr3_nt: TGTGCCAGCAGTCCGTACCGCACTCGACCCTATGGCTACACCTTC
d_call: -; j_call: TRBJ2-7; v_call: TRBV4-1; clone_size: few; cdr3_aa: CASGPDILYEQYF; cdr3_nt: TGCGCCAGCGGTCCGGACATTCTCTACGAGCAGTACTTC
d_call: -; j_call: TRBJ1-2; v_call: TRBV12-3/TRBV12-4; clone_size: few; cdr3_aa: CASSFGEHYYGYTF; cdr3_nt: TGTGCCAGCAGTTTTGGGGAGCACTACTATGGCTACACCTTC
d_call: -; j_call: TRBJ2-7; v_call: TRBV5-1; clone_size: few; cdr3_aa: CASSFVTVGPTDYEQYF; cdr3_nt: TGCGCCAGCAGCTTCGTAACCGTGGGACCCACGGACTACGAGCAGTACTTC
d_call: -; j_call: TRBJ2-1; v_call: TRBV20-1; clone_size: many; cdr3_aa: CSAKHQAGLQFF; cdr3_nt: TGCAGTGCTAAACATCAGGCGGGGTTGCAGTTCTTC
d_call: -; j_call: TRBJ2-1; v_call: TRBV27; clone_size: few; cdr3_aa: CASSSLPLGSYNEQFF; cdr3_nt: TGTGCCAGCAGTTCACTCCCTCTTGGGTCCTACAATGAGCAGTTCTTC
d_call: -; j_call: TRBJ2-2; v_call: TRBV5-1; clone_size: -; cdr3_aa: CASSLRTDNTGELFF; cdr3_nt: TGCGCCAGCAGCTTAAGGACGGATAACACCGGGGAGCTGTTTTTT
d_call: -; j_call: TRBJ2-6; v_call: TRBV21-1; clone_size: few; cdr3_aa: CASRLQGRNSGANVLTF; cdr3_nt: TGTGCCAGCAGACTACAGGGGAGGAACTCTGGGGCCAACGTCCTGACTTTC
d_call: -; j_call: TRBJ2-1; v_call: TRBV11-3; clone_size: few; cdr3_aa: CASIQGRLRAYNEQFF; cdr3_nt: TGTGCCAGCATCCAGGGACGGCTGAGGGCTTACAATGAGCAGTTCTTC
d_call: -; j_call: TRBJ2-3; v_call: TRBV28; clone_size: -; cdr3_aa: CASRTPGTDTQYF; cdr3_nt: TGTGCCAGCAGGACCCCGGGCACAGATACGCAGTATTTT
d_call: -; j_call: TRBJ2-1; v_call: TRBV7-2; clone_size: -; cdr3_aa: CASSLLGRPFF; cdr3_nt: TGTGCCAGCAGCTTATTGGGCCGTCCGTTCTTC
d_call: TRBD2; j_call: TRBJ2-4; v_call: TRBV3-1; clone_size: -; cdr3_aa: CASSPSLGLGVDIQYF; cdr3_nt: TGTGCCAGCAGCCCAAGTCTGGGACTAGGTGTAGACATTCAGTACTTC
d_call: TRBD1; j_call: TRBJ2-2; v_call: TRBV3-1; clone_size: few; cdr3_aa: CASSRTGNGELFF; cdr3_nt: TGTGCCAGCAGCCGGACAGGGAACGGGGAGCTGTTTTTT
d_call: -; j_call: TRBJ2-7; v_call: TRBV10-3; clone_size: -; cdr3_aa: CAISGQSYEQYF; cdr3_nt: TGTGCCATCAGCGGACAGTCCTACGAGCAGTACTTC
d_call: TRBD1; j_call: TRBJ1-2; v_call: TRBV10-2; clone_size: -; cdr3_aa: CASSGTGTYGYTF; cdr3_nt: TGCGCCAGCAGTGGGACAGGGACCTATGGCTACACCTTC
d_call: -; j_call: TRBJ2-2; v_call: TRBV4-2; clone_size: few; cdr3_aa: CASSLGLWTGELFF; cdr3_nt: TGTGCCAGCAGCTTGGGGCTTTGGACCGGGGAGCTGTTTTTT
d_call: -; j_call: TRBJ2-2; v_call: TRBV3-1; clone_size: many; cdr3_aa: CASSQGAGVYTGELFF; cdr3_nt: TGTGCCAGCAGCCAAGGGGCAGGGGTGTACACCGGGGAGCTGTTTTTT
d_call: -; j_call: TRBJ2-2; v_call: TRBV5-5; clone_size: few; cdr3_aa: CASSLDPASLNTGELFF; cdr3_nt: TGTGCCAGCAGCTTGGATCCGGCTAGCCTTAACACCGGGGAGCTGTTTTTT
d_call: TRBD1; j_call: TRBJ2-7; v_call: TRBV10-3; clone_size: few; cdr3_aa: CATKGQATEQYF; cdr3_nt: TGTGCCACCAAGGGACAGGCTACCGAGCAGTACTTC
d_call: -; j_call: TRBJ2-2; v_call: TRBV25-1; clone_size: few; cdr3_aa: CASGRGPANTGELFF; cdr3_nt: TGTGCCAGCGGTCGAGGCCCAGCGAACACCGGGGAGCTGTTTTTT
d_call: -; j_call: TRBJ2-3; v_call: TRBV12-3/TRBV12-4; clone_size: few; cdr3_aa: CASRPRGIPDTQYF; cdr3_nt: TGTGCCAGCAGACCCAGGGGAATTCCAGATACGCAGTATTTT
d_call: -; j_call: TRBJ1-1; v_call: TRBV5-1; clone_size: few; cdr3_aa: CASSLSMNTEAFF; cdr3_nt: TGCGCCAGCAGCCTTTCAATGAACACTGAAGCTTTCTTT
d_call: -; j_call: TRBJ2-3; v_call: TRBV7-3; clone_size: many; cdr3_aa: CASSLMASTDTQYF; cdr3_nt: TGTGCCAGCAGCTTAATGGCTAGCACAGATACGCAGTATTTT
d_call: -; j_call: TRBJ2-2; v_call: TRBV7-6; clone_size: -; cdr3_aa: CASSLGSYTGELFF; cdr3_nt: TGTGCCAGCAGCCTCGGCTCCTACACCGGGGAGCTGTTTTTT
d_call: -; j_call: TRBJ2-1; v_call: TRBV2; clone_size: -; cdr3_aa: CASSVTRLSDEQFF; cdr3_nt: TGTGCCAGCAGTGTAACGAGGCTCTCGGATGAGCAGTTCTTC
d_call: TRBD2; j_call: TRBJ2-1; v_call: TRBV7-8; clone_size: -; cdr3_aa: CASSLGTSGAREQFF; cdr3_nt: TGTGCCAGCAGCCTTGGGACTAGCGGGGCCAGGGAGCAGTTCTTC
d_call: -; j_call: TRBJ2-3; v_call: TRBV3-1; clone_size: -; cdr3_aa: CASSQRIGGDTQYF; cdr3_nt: TGTGCCAGCAGCCAACGCATCGGAGGTGATACGCAGTATTTT
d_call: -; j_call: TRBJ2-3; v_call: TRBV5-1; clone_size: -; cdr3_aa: CASSSGLKPNTDTQYF; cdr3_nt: TGCGCCAGCAGCTCAGGACTGAAGCCCAACACAGATACGCAGTATTTT
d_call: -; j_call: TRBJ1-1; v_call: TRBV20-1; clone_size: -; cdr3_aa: CSAKHPTGYTEAFF; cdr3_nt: TGCAGTGCTAAACACCCAACAGGGTACACTGAAGCTTTCTTT
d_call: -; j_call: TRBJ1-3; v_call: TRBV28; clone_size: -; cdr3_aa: CASSYGYSGNTIYF; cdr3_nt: TGTGCCAGCAGTTACGGTTACTCTGGAAACACCATATATTTT
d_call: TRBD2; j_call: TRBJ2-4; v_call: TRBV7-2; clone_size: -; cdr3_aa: CASSVRLAENIQYF; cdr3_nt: TGTGCCAGCAGCGTGCGCCTAGCGGAAAACATTCAGTACTTC
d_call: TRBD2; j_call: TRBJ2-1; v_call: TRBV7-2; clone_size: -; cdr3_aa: CASSPRLAAIASDEQFF; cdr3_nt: TGTGCCAGCAGCCCCCGACTAGCGGCCATCGCTTCGGATGAGCAGTTCTTC
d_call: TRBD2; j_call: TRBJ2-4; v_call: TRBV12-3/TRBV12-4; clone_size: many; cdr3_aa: CASSSGRIVAKNIQYF; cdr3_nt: TGTGCCAGCAGTTCCGGGAGGATCGTAGCCAAAAACATTCAGTACTTC
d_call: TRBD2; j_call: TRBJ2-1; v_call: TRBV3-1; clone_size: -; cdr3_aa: CASSQDWASGGNNEQFF; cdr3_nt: TGTGCCAGCAGCCAAGACTGGGCGAGCGGGGGGAACAATGAGCAGTTCTTC
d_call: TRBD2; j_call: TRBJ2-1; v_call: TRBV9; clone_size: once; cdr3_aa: CASSERGLAGKYNEQFF; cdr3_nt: TGTGCCAGCAGCGAGCGGGGACTAGCGGGCAAATACAATGAGCAGTTCTTC
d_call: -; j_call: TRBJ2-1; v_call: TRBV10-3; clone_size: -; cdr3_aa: CAISPLSSSGYNEQFF; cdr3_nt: TGTGCCATCAGTCCTTTAAGTTCGTCGGGGTACAATGAGCAGTTCTTC
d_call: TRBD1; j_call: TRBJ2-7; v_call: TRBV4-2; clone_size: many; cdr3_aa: CASSRQGNYEQYF; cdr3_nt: TGTGCCAGCAGCCGACAGGGGAACTACGAGCAGTACTTC
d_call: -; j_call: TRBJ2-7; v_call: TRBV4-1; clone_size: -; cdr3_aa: CASSLEILIPYEQYF; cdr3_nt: TGCGCCAGCAGCCTAGAGATCCTTATTCCCTACGAGCAGTACTTC
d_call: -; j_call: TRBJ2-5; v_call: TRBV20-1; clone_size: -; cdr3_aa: CSARDLQGRYQETQYF; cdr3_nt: TGCAGTGCTAGAGATCTGCAGGGACGATACCAAGAGACCCAGTACTTC
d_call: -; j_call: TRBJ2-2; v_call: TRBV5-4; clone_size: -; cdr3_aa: CASSLGPPNTGELFF; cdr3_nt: TGTGCCAGCAGCTTGGGGCCCCCGAACACCGGGGAGCTGTTTTTT
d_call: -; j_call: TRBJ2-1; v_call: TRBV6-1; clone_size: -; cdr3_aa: CASTHTYNEQFF; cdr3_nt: TGTGCCAGCACTCACACCTACAATGAGCAGTTCTTC
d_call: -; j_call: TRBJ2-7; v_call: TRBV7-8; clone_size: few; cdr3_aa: CASSPQLGGWMTYEQYF; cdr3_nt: TGTGCCAGCAGCCCTCAACTGGGGGGTTGGATGACCTACGAGCAGTACTTC
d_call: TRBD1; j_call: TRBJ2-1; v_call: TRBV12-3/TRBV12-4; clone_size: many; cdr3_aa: CASSFLGQGYEQFF; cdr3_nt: TGTGCCAGCAGTTTTTTGGGACAGGGCTATGAGCAGTTCTTC
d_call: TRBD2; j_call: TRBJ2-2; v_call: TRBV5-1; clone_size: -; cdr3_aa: CASSLRLAGAAGELFF; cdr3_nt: TGCGCCAGCAGCCTCCGACTAGCGGGGGCCGCCGGGGAGCTGTTTTTT
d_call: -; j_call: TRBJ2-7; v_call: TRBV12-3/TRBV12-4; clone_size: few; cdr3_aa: CASSADVYEQYF; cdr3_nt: TGTGCCAGCAGTGCGGACGTCTACGAGCAGTACTTC
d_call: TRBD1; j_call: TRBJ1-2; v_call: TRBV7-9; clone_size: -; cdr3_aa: CASSFGQVAGYTF; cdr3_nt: TGTGCCAGCAGCTTTGGACAGGTTGCCGGCTACACCTTC
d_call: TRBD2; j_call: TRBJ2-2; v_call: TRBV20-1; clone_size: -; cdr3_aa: CSARDPGTSGPTLAGELFF; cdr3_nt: TGCAGTGCTAGAGATCCTGGGACTAGCGGGCCGACTCTAGCCGGGGAGCTGTTTTTT
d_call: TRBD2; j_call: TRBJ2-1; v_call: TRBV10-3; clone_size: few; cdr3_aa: CAISGTSASYNEQFF; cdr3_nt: TGTGCCATCAGTGGAACTAGCGCGAGTTACAATGAGCAGTTCTTC
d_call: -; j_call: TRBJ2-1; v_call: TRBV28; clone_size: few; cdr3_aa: CASSFISEQFF; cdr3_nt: TGTGCCAGCAGTTTCATTAGTGAGCAGTTCTTC
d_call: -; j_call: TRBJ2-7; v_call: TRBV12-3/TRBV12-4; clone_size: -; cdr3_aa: CASSSTRDEQYF; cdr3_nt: TGTGCCAGCAGCTCGACCCGGGACGAGCAGTACTTC